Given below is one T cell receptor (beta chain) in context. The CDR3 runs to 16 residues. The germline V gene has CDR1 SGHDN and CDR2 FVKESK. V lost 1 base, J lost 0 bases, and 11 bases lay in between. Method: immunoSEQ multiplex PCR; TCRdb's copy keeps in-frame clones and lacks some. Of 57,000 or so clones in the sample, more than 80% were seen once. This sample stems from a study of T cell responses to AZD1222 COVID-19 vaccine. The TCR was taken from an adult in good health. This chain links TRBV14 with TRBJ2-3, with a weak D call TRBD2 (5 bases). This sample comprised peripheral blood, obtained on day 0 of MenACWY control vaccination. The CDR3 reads CASSQGLAVSTDTQYF. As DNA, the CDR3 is TGTGCCAGCAGCCAAGGGCTAGCAGTTAGCACAGATACGCAGTATTTT.